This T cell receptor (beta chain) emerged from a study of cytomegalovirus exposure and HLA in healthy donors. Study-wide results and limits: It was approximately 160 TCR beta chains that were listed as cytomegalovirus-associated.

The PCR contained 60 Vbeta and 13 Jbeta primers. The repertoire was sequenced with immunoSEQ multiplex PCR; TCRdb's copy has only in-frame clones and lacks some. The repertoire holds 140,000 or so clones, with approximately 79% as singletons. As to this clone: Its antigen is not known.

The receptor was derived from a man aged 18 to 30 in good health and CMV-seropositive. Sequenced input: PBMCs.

The CDR3 is CASTERDSSYEQYF. CDR3 sequence (DNA): TGTGCCAGCACCGAGAGGGACAGCTCCTACGAGCAGTACTTC. The chain links TRBV6-5 to TRBJ2-7; 7 bases are shared with TRBD1. The germline V gene encodes CDR1 MNHEY and CDR2 SVGAGI. The CDR3 runs to 14 residues. With V trimmed by 7 bases and J by 0 bases, 6 bases remained unmatched.